The clone carrying this T cell receptor beta chain was picked up a small number of times. Using RNA transcripts, the TCR beta CDR3 regions were amplified. HTBI primers were used in a first-round RT-PCR, which preceded a second-round multiplex PCR. In TCRdb, the multiplex PCR reads were re-called with MiXCR into one record per CDR3 protein. The sample comprises more than 1,000,000 distinct CDR3 sequences, 35% to 40% of which are singletons, and 11% rests with the top ten. The sample belongs to a study of Graves' ophthalmopathy and Graves' hyperthyroidism. As for the study in general: Calling hyperthyroidism stable required that no ophthalmopathy show up within 18 months of follow-up.

The source is an adult man with Graves' hyperthyroidism. Sequenced: peripheral blood or thyroid tissue (not recorded which).

DNA of the CDR3: TGTGCCAGCAGCTTGGTAGGGCGGGACCACTACGAGCAGTACTTC. It is translated as CASSLVGRDHYEQYF. This rearrangement joins TRBV5-4 to TRBJ2-7, with D perhaps TRBD2 (6 bases). The CDR3 is 15 amino acids. The V end lost 0 bases, the J end lost 3 bases, and 13 bases lay between the germline ends. Germline CDR1 and CDR2: SGHNT and YYREEE (reference sequence).